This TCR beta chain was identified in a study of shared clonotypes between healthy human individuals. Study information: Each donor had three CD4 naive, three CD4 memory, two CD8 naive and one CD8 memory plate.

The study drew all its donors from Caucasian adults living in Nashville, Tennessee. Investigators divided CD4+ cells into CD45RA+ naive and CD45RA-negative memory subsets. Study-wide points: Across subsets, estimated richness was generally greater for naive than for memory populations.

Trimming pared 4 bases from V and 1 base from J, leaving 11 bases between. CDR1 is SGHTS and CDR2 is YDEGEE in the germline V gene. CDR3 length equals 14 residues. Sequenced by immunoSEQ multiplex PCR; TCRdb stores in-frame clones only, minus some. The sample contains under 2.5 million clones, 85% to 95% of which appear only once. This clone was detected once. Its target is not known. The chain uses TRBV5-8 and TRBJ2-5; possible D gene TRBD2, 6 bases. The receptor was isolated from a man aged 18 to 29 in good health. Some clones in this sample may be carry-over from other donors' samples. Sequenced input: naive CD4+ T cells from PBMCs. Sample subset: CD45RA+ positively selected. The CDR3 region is CASSLQTSQETQYF. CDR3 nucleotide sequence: TGTGCCAGCAGCCTACAGACTAGCCAAGAGACCCAGTACTTC.